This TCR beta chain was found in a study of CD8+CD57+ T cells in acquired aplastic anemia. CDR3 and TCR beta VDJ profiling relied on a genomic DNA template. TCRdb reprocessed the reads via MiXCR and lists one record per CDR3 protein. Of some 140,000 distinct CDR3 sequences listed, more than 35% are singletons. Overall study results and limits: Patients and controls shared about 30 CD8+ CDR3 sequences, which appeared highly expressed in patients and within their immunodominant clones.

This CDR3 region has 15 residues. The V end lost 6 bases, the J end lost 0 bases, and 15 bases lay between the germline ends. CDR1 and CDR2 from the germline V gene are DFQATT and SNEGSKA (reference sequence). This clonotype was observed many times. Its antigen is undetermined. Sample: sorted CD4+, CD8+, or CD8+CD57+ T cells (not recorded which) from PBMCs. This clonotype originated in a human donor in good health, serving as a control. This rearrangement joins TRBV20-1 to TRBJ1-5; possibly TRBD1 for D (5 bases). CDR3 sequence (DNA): TGCAGTGCGCTTAGACAGACGTATAGCAATCAGCCCCAGCATTTT. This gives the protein CSALRQTYSNQPQHF.